This TCR beta chain was sequenced for a study of shared clonotypes between healthy human individuals. Study-level background: Contributing individuals were a couple of females and three males aged 18 to 49. Whole-study results and caveats: Tissues were not sampled, only blood, and their repertoires likely differ.

Of note for this clone: Its antigen is still unknown.

Germline-derived CDR1 and CDR2 are KGHSH and LQKENI. V lost 3 bases and J lost 1; bases outside the gene matches: 0. CDR3 length equals 14 residues. Around 30,000 T cell genomes, or 300 to 350 ng DNA, went into unsorted PBMC replicate PCRs. This table comes from immunoSEQ multiplex PCR, and its TCRdb copy is limited to in-frame clones, with some not included. The table shows 450,000 to 600,000 clones, with roughly 78% occurring only once. J is TRBJ2-3 and V is TRBV18; 8 bases map to TRBD2. The receptor was isolated from a woman aged 35 to 49 in good health. Some clones in this sample may be carry-over from other donors' samples. Sequenced: PBMCs. In DNA, the CDR3 is TGTGCCAGCTCACCGACTAGCGGCACAGATACGCAGTATTTT. Its translation is CASSPTSGTDTQYF.